This is a list of T cell receptor beta chains from one sample in a study of cytomegalovirus exposure and HLA in healthy donors. Clones were read by immunoSEQ multiplex PCR, and TCRdb kept only the in-frame ones, dropping some. The data hold roughly 140,000 clones, with 82% observed a single time. The sequencing sample was made of PBMCs. Receptor source: a woman aged 50 to 65 in good health and CMV-seropositive. Both conserved end residues are part of each CDR3. The D gene is left open where the match is weak. Clone sizes are given selectively: once, few, many, or a class where the clone is expanded.

J gene,clone size,D gene,V gene,CDR3 protein,CDR3 DNA
TRBJ1-2,.,.,TRBV7-2,CASTRDRNGYTF,TGTGCCAGCACTAGAGACAGAAATGGCTACACCTTC
TRBJ1-4,few,TRBD1,TRBV27,CASLGQGDEKLFF,TGTGCCTCCCTAGGACAGGGTGACGAAAAACTGTTTTTT
TRBJ2-3,few,TRBD1,TRBV7-2,CASSLVGQGPDTQYF,TGTGCCAGCAGCTTAGTAGGACAGGGCCCAGATACGCAGTATTTT
TRBJ2-1,.,.,TRBV2,CASSEERTARDEQFF,TGTGCCAGCAGTGAAGAGAGGACGGCGAGGGATGAGCAGTTCTTC
TRBJ2-3,.,.,TRBV27,CASSSRGRGKDTQYF,TGTGCCAGCAGTTCTAGGGGGCGGGGAAAAGATACGCAGTATTTT
TRBJ1-6,.,TRBD1,TRBV5-6,CASSKSPGQDSPLHF,TGTGCCAGCAGCAAGTCACCGGGACAGGATTCACCCCTCCACTTT
TRBJ2-3,.,.,TRBV7-2,CASSLVSDTQYF,TGTGCCAGCAGCTTAGTCTCAGATACGCAGTATTTT
TRBJ2-1,few,.,TRBV5-4,CASSLARNEQFF,TGTGCCAGCAGCTTGGCCCGCAATGAGCAGTTCTTC
TRBJ2-7,.,TRBD2,TRBV5-4,CASSPGGGAVQYF,TGTGCCAGCAGCCCGGGGGGGGGAGCGGTGCAGTACTTC
TRBJ2-2,once,.,TRBV9,CASSVRQGDTGELFF,TGTGCCAGCAGCGTAAGGCAGGGCGACACCGGGGAGCTGTTTTTT
TRBJ2-3,.,TRBD2,TRBV9,CASSAASGSTDTQYF,TGTGCCAGCAGCGCTGCTAGCGGATCCACAGATACGCAGTATTTT
TRBJ1-1,.,TRBD1,TRBV2,CASSKTGSNTEAFF,TGTGCCAGCAGCAAGACAGGGAGCAACACTGAAGCTTTCTTT
TRBJ1-2,.,TRBD1,TRBV6-6,CASSDGQGTYGYTF,TGTGCCAGCAGTGACGGACAGGGGACCTATGGCTACACCTTC
TRBJ2-6,few,TRBD1,TRBV15,CATSRELQGASVLTF,TGTGCCACCAGCAGAGAGTTACAGGGGGCAAGCGTCCTGACTTTC
TRBJ2-7,.,TRBD1,TRBV4-2,CASTITGGSNEQYF,TGTGCCAGCACCATTACAGGGGGCTCTAACGAGCAGTACTTC
TRBJ2-3,.,TRBD1,TRBV9,CASSKSPGQLTDTQYF,TGTGCCAGCAGCAAATCCCCGGGACAGCTTACAGATACGCAGTATTTT
TRBJ1-2,.,TRBD1,TRBV29-1,CSVSEGADYGYTF,TGCAGCGTCTCCGAGGGGGCGGATTATGGCTACACCTTC
TRBJ2-1,.,TRBD2,TRBV6-1,CASSEGPGLAGGPGNEQFF,TGTGCCAGCAGTGAAGGTCCGGGACTAGCGGGGGGGCCAGGCAATGAGCAGTTCTTC
TRBJ2-5,.,.,TRBV7-9,CASSTGMQETQYF,TGTGCCAGCAGCACAGGGATGCAAGAGACCCAGTACTTC
TRBJ1-4,.,TRBD1,TRBV9,CASSVAGGTNEKLFF,TGTGCCAGCAGCGTGGCAGGGGGAACGAATGAAAAACTGTTTTTT
TRBJ1-2,.,.,TRBV19,CASSINGQGGYGYTF,TGTGCCAGTAGTATAAATGGTCAGGGAGGCTATGGCTACACCTTC
TRBJ2-7,.,.,TRBV9,CASSVGGELYEQYF,TGTGCCAGCAGCGTAGGGGGGGAGTTGTACGAGCAGTACTTC
TRBJ1-2,few,.,TRBV6-5,CASCGGGYGYTF,TGTGCCAGCTGCGGTGGTGGGTATGGCTACACCTTC
TRBJ1-4,.,.,TRBV6-1,CASSGREAGLEKLFF,TGTGCCAGCAGTGGCCGGGAGGCGGGGTTAGAAAAACTGTTTTTT
TRBJ2-1,.,.,TRBV7-2,CASSLGSGYNEQFF,TGTGCCAGCAGCTTAGGAAGCGGTTACAATGAGCAGTTCTTC
TRBJ2-7,.,TRBD2,TRBV7-2,CASSLGLAGTYEQYF,TGTGCCAGCAGCTTAGGATTAGCGGGGACCTACGAGCAGTACTTC
TRBJ1-2,.,.,TRBV11-2,CASSLKGDGYTF,TGTGCCAGCAGCTTAAAGGGGGATGGCTACACCTTC
TRBJ1-6,.,TRBD1,TRBV11-2,CASSFTGVNSPLHF,TGTGCCAGCAGTTTCACAGGGGTTAATTCACCCCTCCACTTT
TRBJ1-5,.,TRBD1,TRBV7-2,CASSLVGTGTLNQPQHF,TGTGCCAGCAGCTTGGTCGGGACAGGGACCCTCAATCAGCCCCAGCATTTT
TRBJ2-4,.,TRBD1,TRBV7-9,CASSLTDRGQNIQYF,TGTGCCAGCAGCCTAACGGACAGGGGCCAAAACATTCAGTACTTC
TRBJ2-1,.,.,TRBV4-2,CASSQVDVGARSSYNEQFF,TGTGCCAGCAGCCAAGTAGATGTGGGGGCGCGCAGCTCCTACAATGAGCAGTTCTTC
TRBJ1-2,.,TRBD1,TRBV5-1,CAPTGQVTNYGYTF,TGCGCCCCCACCGGACAGGTAACTAACTATGGCTACACCTTC
TRBJ1-1,.,TRBD1,TRBV19,CASRASQGRTEAFF,TGTGCCAGTAGGGCCTCACAGGGGCGCACTGAAGCTTTCTTT
TRBJ2-1,.,.,TRBV6-5,CASHDAAYNEQFF,TGTGCCAGCCATGATGCGGCGTACAATGAGCAGTTCTTC
TRBJ1-1,.,TRBD1,TRBV2,CASTLTGVGTEAFF,TGTGCCAGCACTTTAACAGGGGTAGGAACTGAAGCTTTCTTT
TRBJ2-2,.,.,TRBV4-1,CASSLRTQTGELFF,TGCGCCAGCAGCCTTCGGACACAAACCGGGGAGCTGTTTTTT
TRBJ1-3,.,.,TRBV18,CASSPGQGSSGNTIYF,TGTGCCAGCTCACCAGGGCAGGGAAGCTCTGGAAACACCATATATTTT
TRBJ2-1,.,TRBD2,TRBV29-1,CSVALAGDNEQFF,TGCAGCGTTGCACTAGCGGGGGACAATGAGCAGTTCTTC
TRBJ2-1,.,.,TRBV5-1,CASSLGLIQGDEQFF,TGCGCCAGCAGCCTGGGACTGATACAAGGTGATGAGCAGTTCTTC
TRBJ1-1,.,.,TRBV7-9,CASNVFGTEAFF,TGTGCCAGCAATGTATTCGGCACTGAAGCTTTCTTT
TRBJ2-1,.,TRBD2,TRBV7-9,CATSGGNNEQFF,TGTGCCACCTCGGGAGGGAACAATGAGCAGTTCTTC
TRBJ2-2,.,.,TRBV6-6,CASSFLQALTGELFF,TGTGCCAGCAGTTTCCTCCAGGCACTCACCGGGGAGCTGTTTTTT
TRBJ1-5,.,.,TRBV19,CASSIVQGGVGNQPQHF,TGTGCCAGTAGTATAGTACAGGGCGGTGTGGGCAATCAGCCCCAGCATTTT
TRBJ2-7,few,TRBD2,TRBV15,CATSRPLAGPYEQYF,TGTGCCACCAGCAGGCCCCTAGCGGGGCCCTACGAGCAGTACTTC
TRBJ2-1,.,TRBD1,TRBV11-2,CASSLGGGEQFF,TGTGCCAGCAGCCTAGGGGGCGGTGAGCAGTTCTTC
TRBJ1-2,.,TRBD1,TRBV6-1,CASSEARMGQPNYGYTF,TGTGCCAGCAGTGAAGCCAGAATGGGACAGCCTAACTATGGCTACACCTTC
TRBJ1-6,.,.,TRBV28,CASTGADANSYNSPLHF,TGTGCCAGCACCGGTGCGGATGCCAACTCCTATAATTCACCCCTCCACTTT
TRBJ1-6,.,TRBD1,TRBV7-9,CSSSQQGAVYNSPLHF,TGTTCCAGCAGTCAACAGGGGGCAGTTTATAATTCACCCCTCCACTTT
TRBJ2-5,.,.,TRBV5-4,CASSLKGVQETQYF,TGTGCCAGCAGCTTGAAGGGGGTCCAAGAGACCCAGTACTTC
TRBJ1-1,.,.,TRBV5-6,CASSTIGEVRTEAFF,TGTGCCAGCAGCACCATAGGGGAGGTACGAACTGAAGCTTTCTTT
TRBJ2-2,.,.,TRBV5-1,CASSRGQRINTGELFF,TGCGCCAGCAGCCGCGGACAGCGGATAAACACCGGGGAGCTGTTTTTT
TRBJ2-3,.,TRBD2,TRBV9,CASSPLVWTSGTDTQYF,TGTGCCAGCAGCCCACTTGTATGGACTAGCGGGACAGATACGCAGTATTTT